What follows is one T cell receptor (beta chain) and its context. The sample comes from a study of chemoradiotherapy in HPV16-positive cancers. Some clones are missing from TCRdb's copy, which holds only in-frame ones; the method was immunoSEQ multiplex PCR. The table lists approximately 23,000 clones, approximately 70% of them singletons, with around 2.7% in the top ten. Losses at the gene ends were 2 bases for V and 5 bases for J; bases not matched to a gene: 5. Looked up from germline, CDR1 is SGHNT and CDR2 is YYREEE (reference sequence). The CDR3 totals 15 residues. The chain recombines TRBV5-4 with TRBJ2-2; 8 bases are a match to TRBD2. The specimen was taken from a patient who underwent chemoradiotherapy. This TCR was recovered from a human donor with HPV-associated anogenital cancer. The CDR3 reads CASSLAGEGTGELFF. CDR3 in DNA: TGTGCCAGCAGCTTAGCGGGGGAAGGGACCGGGGAGCTGTTTTTT.